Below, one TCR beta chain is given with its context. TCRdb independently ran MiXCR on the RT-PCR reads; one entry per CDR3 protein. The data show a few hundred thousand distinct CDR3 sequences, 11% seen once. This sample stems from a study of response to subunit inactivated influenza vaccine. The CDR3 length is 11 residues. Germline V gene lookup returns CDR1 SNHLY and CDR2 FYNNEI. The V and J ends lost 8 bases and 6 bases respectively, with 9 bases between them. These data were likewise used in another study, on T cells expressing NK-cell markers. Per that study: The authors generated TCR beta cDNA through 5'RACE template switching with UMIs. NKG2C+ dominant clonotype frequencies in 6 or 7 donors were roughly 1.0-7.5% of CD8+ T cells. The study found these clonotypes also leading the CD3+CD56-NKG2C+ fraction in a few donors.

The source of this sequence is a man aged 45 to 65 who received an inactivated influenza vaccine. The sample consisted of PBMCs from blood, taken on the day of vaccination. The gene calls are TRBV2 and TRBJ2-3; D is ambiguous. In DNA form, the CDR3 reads TGTGCCAGCGGCTCCCTGGATACGCAGTATTTT. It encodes CASGSLDTQYF.